In its sample, the clone carrying this TCR beta chain was seen once. The data were taken from a study of blood T cell repertoires in COVID-19. The data were produced by immunoSEQ multiplex PCR, yet TCRdb's version contains in-frame clones alone and is incomplete. The data contain approximately 92,000 clones, roughly 72% of them singletons. Trimming removed 6 bases from V and 4 bases from J, with 19 bases in between. Germline CDR1 and CDR2: MGHDK and SYGVNS. This CDR3 comprises 17 residues. Specimen: peripheral blood. The V gene is TRBV25-1, the J gene TRBJ1-6, with D tentatively TRBD1 (5 bases). The receptor was derived from a woman aged 60 to 75 in a cohort sampled during active or convalescent COVID-19. CDR3 residues: CASSPPPGNAYNSPLHF. CDR3 nucleotides: TGTGCCAGCAGCCCGCCCCCAGGGAATGCGTATAATTCACCCCTCCACTTT. The full variable domain, completed using reference TRBV25-1 and TRBJ1-6, is EADIYQTPRYLVIGTGKKITLECSQTMGHDKMYWYQQDPGMELHLIHYSYGVNSTEKGDLSSESTVSRIRTEHFPLTLESARPSHTSQYLCASSPPPGNAYNSPLHFGNGTRLTVT.